The 32 T cell receptor beta chains below come from one sample, sequenced in a study of blood T cell repertoires in COVID-19. Clones were sequenced by immunoSEQ multiplex PCR, and TCRdb holds only the in-frame ones, with some missing. The top ten hold about 1.7% of the sample, which has almost 250,000 clones, roughly nine tenths seen once. Sequencing was performed on peripheral blood. The receptors stem from a woman between 55 and 75 years old who had recovered from COVID-19.

The chain couples TRBV10-3 to TRBJ2-7; 7 bases match TRBD1. The germline CDR1 and CDR2 sequences are ENHRY and SYGVKD. V dropped 0 bases and J dropped 3; count of bases not matched to a gene: 5. CDR3 size: 15 residues. The CDR3 bases are TGTGCCATCAGTGAGTCGGGACAGACCCTCTACGAGCAGTACTTC. This translates into CAISESGQTLYEQYF.

The V and J genes are TRBV4-2 and TRBJ2-3, with TRBD1 matching over 9 bases. This CDR3 is 15 amino acids long. Germline V gene data show CDR1 as LGHNA and CDR2 as YNFKEQ. The V and J ends lost 5 bases and 7 bases, in that order; junction bases with no gene match: 10. CDR3: CASSYTRDRVNTQYF. The CDR3 DNA is TGTGCCAGCAGCTACACCCGGGACAGGGTGAATACGCAGTATTTT.

The J gene is TRBJ1-1, the V gene TRBV5-4; D might be TRBD1 (6 bases). This CDR3 comprises 17 residues. CDR1 and CDR2 (germline): SGHNT, YYREEE (reference sequence). V lost 4 bases, J lost 1 base, and 20 bases lay in between. The CDR3 DNA is TGTGCCAGCAGCCGCGGACAGTCTTTGGTGGGGAACACTGAAGCTTTCTTT. Protein: CASSRGQSLVGNTEAFF.

V is TRBV2 and J is TRBJ1-1; possibly TRBD1 for D (6 bases). The CDR3 is 14 residues long. Looked up from germline, CDR1 is SNHLY and CDR2 is FYNNEI. The V end was cut by 7 bases, the J end by 4 bases, with 16 bases between. The CDR3 sequence: CASTYSQGPTEAFF. In nucleotides, the CDR3 is TGTGCCAGCACCTATTCCCAGGGGCCCACTGAAGCTTTCTTT.

This clone was seen just once. The chain has TRBV3-1 (or the pseudogene TRBV3-2) and TRBJ2-7; TRBD1 matches at 7 bases. With 5 bases clipped from V and 1 base from J, the junction kept 11 bases outside the gene matches. CDR1 LGHDT and CDR2 YNNKEL come from the germline V gene (reference sequence). This CDR3 region has 16 residues. The CDR3 spells CASSSPRTGFSYEQYF. CDR3 nucleotide sequence: TGTGCCAGCAGCAGTCCTCGGACAGGTTTTTCCTACGAGCAGTACTTC.

The V and J genes are TRBV6-2 or TRBV6-3 and TRBJ2-1, with 10 bases fitting TRBD1. V was clipped by 2 bases and J by 4 bases; unmatched bases: 8. The germline V gene has CDR1 MNHEY and CDR2 SVGEGT. This CDR3 spans 17 amino acids. The CDR3 sequence: CASSYPGQGGIYNEQFF. CDR3 sequence (DNA): TGTGCCAGCAGTTACCCCGGACAGGGGGGCATATACAATGAGCAGTTCTTC.

This clone was counted a single time. CDR3 nucleotides: TGTGCCAGTAGTACGTGGGACAGGGGGGGAAATCAGCCCCAGCATTTT. Translated, it gives CASSTWDRGGNQPQHF. V usage is TRBV19 and J usage is TRBJ1-5; TRBD1 agrees at 11 bases. J lost 4 bases, V lost 4 bases, and 6 bases had no gene match. Per germline, CDR1 LNHDA and CDR2 SQIVND (reference sequence). The CDR3 is 16 residues long. The full variable domain, in which reference TRBV19 and TRBJ1-5 provide the parts outside the CDR3, is DGGITQSPKYLFRKEGQNVTLSCEQNLNHDAMYWYRQDPGQGLRLIYYSQIVNDFQKGDIAEGYSVSREKKESFPLTVTSAQKNPTAFYLCASSTWDRGGNQPQHFGDGTRLSIL.

J is TRBJ1-1 and V is TRBV6-5; TRBD1 might be the D (5 bases). This CDR3 region has 12 residues. V lost 6 bases and J 7 bases, leaving 12 bases between the germline ends. Germline V gene sequence: CDR1 MNHEY, CDR2 SVGAGI. CDR3: CASSPQGVEAFF. The CDR3 DNA follows: TGTGCCAGCAGCCCCCAAGGGGTTGAAGCTTTCTTT.

In nucleotides, the CDR3 is TGTGCCAGCAGAGGGACTAGCGTCAGATACGAGCAGTACTTC. Amino acid sequence: CASRGTSVRYEQYF. V gene TRBV6-6 combines with J gene TRBJ2-7, with 10 bases lining up with TRBD2. Germline CDR1 is MNHNY and CDR2 is SVGAGI (reference sequence). There are 14 residues in the CDR3. J was trimmed by 4 bases and V by 6 bases; bases with no gene match: 6.

The chain carries TRBV7-2 and TRBJ2-5; maybe TRBD1 (5 bases). The V and J ends lost 1 base and 4 bases respectively, with 10 bases between them. CDR3 length: 14 residues. Germline CDR1 and CDR2: SGHTA and FQGNSA. The CDR3 loop is CASSLGTPLETQYF. Here the CDR3 DNA reads TGTGCCAGCAGCTTAGGGACACCTCTAGAGACCCAGTACTTC.

In the case of this clone: One junction end disagrees with the germline gene, perhaps due to a read error. The chain has TRBV5-4 and TRBJ2-3; 8 nucleotides align to TRBD2. The CDR3 sequence is 14 residues long. The germline V gene has CDR1 SGHNT and CDR2 YYREEE (reference sequence). CDR3 bases: TGTGCCAACAGCTCGGGACTAGGCGCTGATACGCAGTATTTT. It encodes CANSSGLGADTQYF.

The V call is TRBV19, the J call TRBJ1-6; the D is unclear. CDR3 length equals 13 residues. V was cut by 3 bases and J by 5 bases, with 5 bases left in between. The germline V gene encodes CDR1 LNHDA and CDR2 SQIVND (reference sequence). The DNA for the CDR3 is TGTGCCAGTAGTATCCAGAATAATTCACCCCTCCACTTT. Translated, it gives CASSIQNNSPLHF.

The chain joins TRBV4-2 to TRBJ1-2; D uncertain. Trimming removed 0 bases from V and 2 bases from J, with 7 bases in between. The CDR3 runs to 14 residues. Germline values: CDR1 LGHNA, CDR2 YNFKEQ. In nucleotides, the CDR3 is TGTGCCAGCAGCCAAGAGGGCAGGAACTATGGCTACACCTTC. Translated: CASSQEGRNYGYTF.

The J gene is TRBJ2-2, the V gene TRBV11-3, with 10 nucleotides matching TRBD1. Germline V gene sequence: CDR1 SGHNT, CDR2 YENEEA. After removal of 6 bases from V and 4 bases from J, the junction contained 5 bases not matched to a gene. The CDR3 is 15 residues long. The CDR3 region is CASSSGTGATGELFF. In DNA, the CDR3 is TGTGCCAGCAGTTCCGGGACAGGGGCCACCGGGGAGCTGTTTTTT. The entire variable domain, with the rest obtained from reference TRBV11-3 and TRBJ2-2, is as follows: EAGVVQSPRYKIIEKKQPVAFWCNPISGHNTLYWYLQNLGQGPELLIRYENEEAVDDSQLPKDRFSAERLKGVDSTLKIQPAELGDSAVYLCASSSGTGATGELFFGEGSRLTVL.

The chain employs TRBV5-6 and TRBJ2-3, with 8 nucleotides matching TRBD2. J gave up 1 base and V 2 bases, and 3 bases lay outside the gene matches. The CDR3 spans 15 residues. CDR1 and CDR2 (germline): SGHDT, YYEEEE. Here the CDR3 DNA reads TGTGCCAGCAGCTTCGGACTAGCAGGCACAGATACGCAGTATTTT. Translation gives CASSFGLAGTDTQYF.

The chain carries TRBV6-1 and TRBJ1-2; no definite D call. Germline assignment: CDR1 MNHNS and CDR2 SASEGT. V was pared by 3 bases and J by 2 bases, with 4 bases between. This CDR3 contains 12 residues. CDR3 loop: CASSDRNYGYTF. CDR3 in DNA: TGTGCCAGCAGTGACAGAAACTATGGCTACACCTTC.

The CDR3 reads CASKDGGPSSGANVLTF. As DNA, the CDR3 is TGCGCCAGCAAGGACGGGGGGCCGAGCTCTGGGGCCAACGTCCTGACTTTC. The genes are TRBV5-1 and TRBJ2-6, with D maybe TRBD2 (7 bases). Looked up from germline, CDR1 is SGHRS and CDR2 is YFSETQ. The ends were cut back, 6 bases at V and 0 bases at J, with 16 bases in the middle. The CDR3 is made up of 17 amino acids.

In this sample, this clone turned up once. V and J are TRBV3-1 (or the pseudogene TRBV3-2) and TRBJ2-1; 8 nucleotides align to TRBD2. Germline values: CDR1 LGHDT, CDR2 YNNKEL (reference sequence). V gave up 1 base and J gave up 0 bases; unmatched junction bases: 2. The CDR3 has 16 residues. The CDR3 here is CASSQGRGGSYNEQFF. The CDR3 DNA reads TGTGCCAGCAGCCAAGGTCGGGGGGGCTCCTACAATGAGCAGTTCTTC.

The chain combines TRBV7-2 with TRBJ2-1; D gene uncertain. V lost 0 bases and J 4 bases, leaving 7 bases between the germline ends. Germline V gene sequence: CDR1 SGHTA, CDR2 FQGNSA. The CDR3 is made up of 14 amino acids. DNA of the CDR3: TGTGCCAGCAGCTTAGCGAGCCCTTACAATGAGCAGTTCTTC. Protein: CASSLASPYNEQFF.

The table lists this clone with a count of one. The gene calls are TRBV9 and TRBJ1-4; 9 bases map to TRBD1. Germline loops: CDR1 SGDLS, CDR2 YYNGEE. V lost 4 bases, J lost 10 bases, and 8 bases stayed unmatched. The length of the CDR3 is 14 residues. The CDR3 sequence: CASSSRDRVGKLFF. CDR3 DNA: TGTGCCAGCAGCTCCCGGGACAGGGTTGGAAAACTGTTTTTT.

The V call is TRBV18, the J call TRBJ1-2; tentatively, D is TRBD1 (5 bases). The CDR3 extends over 15 amino acids. Looked up from germline, CDR1 is KGHSH and CDR2 is LQKENI. V gave up 3 bases and J gave up 0 bases, with 11 bases separating them. For the CDR3, the DNA is TGTGCCAGCTCACCTTTGCAGGGATCTAACTATGGCTACACCTTC. It is translated as CASSPLQGSNYGYTF.

The V and J genes are TRBV28 and TRBJ2-5; 11 bases fit TRBD2. V lost 5 bases, J lost 2 bases, and 13 bases stayed unmatched. From germline, CDR1 is MDHEN and CDR2 SYDVKM. The CDR3 totals 18 residues. In DNA form, the CDR3 reads TGTGCCAGCAGTCTGACTAGCGGGGCTACTGGTGGGCAAGAGACCCAGTACTTC. This gives the protein CASSLTSGATGGQETQYF.

The chain is built from TRBV5-8 and TRBJ1-1; TRBD1 is a possible D gene (5 bases). Germline V lookup: CDR1 SGHTS, CDR2 YDEGEE. V was shortened by 0 bases and J by 5 bases, with 20 bases between the two germline ends. The CDR3 is 17 amino acids. The CDR3 sequence is CASSLVGGDAAGTEAFF. DNA for the CDR3: TGTGCCAGCAGCTTGGTTGGCGGGGACGCGGCGGGGACTGAAGCTTTCTTT.

This chain uses TRBV5-4 with TRBJ2-3; 9 positions match TRBD2. Germline CDR1 is SGHNT and CDR2 is YYREEE (reference sequence). The CDR3 length is 13 residues. Unmatched junction bases numbered 4, after V lost 5 bases and J lost 6 bases. CDR3 coding DNA: TGTGCCAGCAGTCTAGCGGGGCTGGATACGCAGTATTTT. Translating gives CASSLAGLDTQYF.

The CDR3 protein is CASLRTSGGTNEQFF. CDR3 in DNA: TGTGCCAGTCTGCGGACTAGCGGGGGGACCAATGAGCAGTTCTTC. This chain connects TRBV19 to TRBJ2-1; TRBD2 matches at 14 bases. The CDR3 is 15 residues long. Germline V lookup: CDR1 LNHDA, CDR2 SQIVND (reference sequence). J gave up 6 bases and V 8 bases, and 6 bases lay outside the gene matches.

The chain has TRBV29-1 and TRBJ1-1; tentative D call: TRBD1 (5 bases). CDR1 is SQVTM, CDR2 ANQGSEA, per germline. The V gene lost 4 bases and the J gene lost 3 bases, with 15 bases spanning the gap. The CDR3 runs 14 residues. The CDR3 nucleotides read TGCAGCGTTGGCCGAGGCAGGGCGGACACTGAAGCTTTCTTT. Amino acids: CSVGRGRADTEAFF. The variable domain in full, completed from reference TRBV29-1 and TRBJ1-1, reads SAVISQKPSRDICQRGTSLTIQCQVDSQVTMMFWYRQQPGQSLTLIATANQGSEATYESGFVIDKFPISRPNLTFSTLTVSNMSPEDSSIYLCSVGRGRADTEAFFGQGTRLTVV.

The chain has TRBV5-1 and TRBJ2-2; D not certain. There are 13 residues in the CDR3. The germline V gene encodes CDR1 SGHRS and CDR2 YFSETQ. V dropped 6 bases and J dropped 3 bases, with 9 bases sitting between them. The CDR3 DNA sequence: TGCGCCAGCACGCATACGGACACCGGGGAGCTGTTTTTT. This codes for CASTHTDTGELFF.

The V and J genes are TRBV7-9 and TRBJ2-3, with D possibly TRBD1 on 6 matching bases. Looked up from germline, CDR1 is SEHNR and CDR2 is FQNEAQ (reference sequence). Deletions cut 6 bases from V and 0 bases from J, with 10 bases between. CDR3 length equals 14 residues. CDR3 region: CASSRDTSTDTQYF. The CDR3 DNA reads TGTGCCAGCAGTCGGGACACAAGCACAGATACGCAGTATTTT.

In DNA form, the CDR3 reads TGTGCCAGCAGCTTCCCCGGTGAAAAACTGTTTTTT. Its translation: CASSFPGEKLFF. V is TRBV7-9 and J is TRBJ1-4; D is unresolved. Per germline, CDR1 SEHNR and CDR2 FQNEAQ (reference sequence). This CDR3 has 12 residues. The V gene lost 3 bases and the J gene lost 7 bases, with 6 bases spanning the gap.

This clone appeared a few times. The chain combines TRBV10-3 with TRBJ2-7; 7 bases align to TRBD1. Germline values: CDR1 ENHRY, CDR2 SYGVKD. J gave up 3 bases and V 5 bases, and 7 bases lay outside the gene matches. The CDR3 runs to 14 residues. The CDR3 bases are TGTGCCATCAGTTCCGGGACAGTAGACTACGAGCAGTACTTC. This sequence encodes CAISSGTVDYEQYF.

This clone was observed a few times. CDR3 in amino acids: CAASIGRDTEAFF. CDR3 sequence (DNA): TGTGCCGCCTCCATCGGGAGGGACACTGAAGCTTTCTTT. The V and J genes are TRBV10-3 and TRBJ1-1, with D unclear. Germline V gene lookup returns CDR1 ENHRY and CDR2 SYGVKD. The CDR3 is 13 residues long. V shed 11 bases and J shed 3 bases, with 16 bases lying between them.

The CDR3 sequence: CASSYSIALYEQYF. The DNA for the CDR3 is TGTGCCAGCAGTTACTCGATAGCCTTATACGAGCAGTACTTC. The V call is TRBV6-5, the J call TRBJ2-7; D gene unclear. V was pared by 0 bases and J by 4 bases, with 10 bases between. The germline CDR1 and CDR2 sequences are MNHEY and SVGAGI. This CDR3 has 14 residues.